Many counts were recorded for the clone carrying this T cell receptor beta chain. With 3 bases removed from V and 4 bases from J, the gap between germline ends came to 9 bases. Germline loops: CDR1 MDHEN, CDR2 SYDVKM. This CDR3 comprises 14 residues. Participants, about 18 to 90 years old, spanned 25 or so US areas. Participants reported their clinical history, and cohort assignment relied on those reports. This entry comes from a study of blood T cell repertoires in COVID-19. Overall study: Samples taken during acute and convalescent COVID-19 were collected in the United States, Italy and Spain.

Libraries were prepared by immunoSEQ multiplex PCR; TCRdb keeps only in-frame clonotypes and omits some of them. The data contain over 120,000 clones, approximately 90% of them singletons. The source is a man between 50 and 59 years old who had recovered from COVID-19. This chain connects TRBV28 to TRBJ1-4; unclear D gene. The sample comprised PBMCs or T cells enriched from blood (not recorded which). CDR3 nucleotide sequence: TGTGCCAGCAGTTTTCCCGGTCTTAATGAAAAACTGTTTTTT. This gives the protein CASSFPGLNEKLFF.